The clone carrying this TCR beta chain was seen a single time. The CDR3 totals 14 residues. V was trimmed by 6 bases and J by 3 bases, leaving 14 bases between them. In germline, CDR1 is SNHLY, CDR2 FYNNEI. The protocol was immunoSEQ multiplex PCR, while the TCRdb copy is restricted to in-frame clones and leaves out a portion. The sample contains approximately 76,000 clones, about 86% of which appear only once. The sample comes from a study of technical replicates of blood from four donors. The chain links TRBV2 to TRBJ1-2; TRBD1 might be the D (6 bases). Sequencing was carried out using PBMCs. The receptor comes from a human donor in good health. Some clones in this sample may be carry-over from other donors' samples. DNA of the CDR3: TGTGCCAGCAGGGGGGGGGCAGGAGACTATGGCTACACCTTC. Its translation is CASRGGAGDYGYTF.